The next 4 T cell receptor beta chains were all read from a single sample in a study of immune evolution from preneoplasia to lung adenocarcinoma. Clones were read by immunoSEQ multiplex PCR, and TCRdb kept only the in-frame ones, dropping some. The sample holds 5,000 to 7,500 clones, approximately 79% seen once. Material: FFPE minimally invasive lung adenocarcinoma tissue. Receptors originate from a person between 45 and 75 years old with lung adenocarcinoma.

This clone is termed medium-sized. The genes are TRBV6-5 and TRBJ1-2, with TRBD1 matching 8 bases. Unmatched junction bases numbered 3, after V lost 6 bases and J lost 3 bases. CDR3 length: 13 amino acids. CDR1 and CDR2 (germline): MNHEY, SVGAGI. In nucleotides, the CDR3 is TGTGCCAGCAGCCCGACAGGGGACTATGGCTACACCTTC. Its protein product is CASSPTGDYGYTF.

The chain carries TRBV2 and TRBJ2-5, with D maybe TRBD2 (6 bases). Trimming left V 7 bases short and J 9 bases short, with 21 bases between. The CDR3 has 14 amino acids. CDR1 and CDR2 (germline): SNHLY, FYNNEI. In DNA form, the CDR3 reads TGTGCCAGCACCCCGAGGCTAGCGAGTGGGGCCCAGTACTTC. Translating it yields CASTPRLASGAQYF.

The genes are TRBV2 and TRBJ2-1, with 10 nucleotides matching TRBD2. Germline-derived CDR1 and CDR2 are SNHLY and FYNNEI. The CDR3 spans 17 residues. J lost 2 bases, V lost 6 bases, and 10 bases had no gene match. The CDR3 spells CASSDPGLASPYNEQFF. CDR3 DNA sequence: TGTGCCAGCAGCGACCCGGGACTAGCGTCTCCCTACAATGAGCAGTTCTTC.

The chain combines TRBV7-3 with TRBJ1-2; D is possibly TRBD1 (6 bases). The V end was cut by 5 bases, the J end by 2 bases, with 9 bases between. CDR1 is SGHTA and CDR2 is FQGTGA in the germline V gene. The CDR3 loop spans 13 amino acids. CDR3 nucleotide sequence: TGTGCCAGCAGCCCTACAGGGAACTATGGCTACACCTTC. It is translated as CASSPTGNYGYTF.